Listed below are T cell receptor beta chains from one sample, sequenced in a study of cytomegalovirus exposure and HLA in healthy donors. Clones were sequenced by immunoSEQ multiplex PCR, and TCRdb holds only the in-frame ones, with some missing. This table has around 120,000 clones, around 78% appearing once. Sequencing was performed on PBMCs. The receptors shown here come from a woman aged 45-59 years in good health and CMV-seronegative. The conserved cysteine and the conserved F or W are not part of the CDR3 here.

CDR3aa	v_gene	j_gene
ASSYDMVASDTQY	TRBV6-6	TRBJ2-3
ASSLSPFLTDTQY	TRBV7-2	TRBJ2-3
ASSLVVRATEKLF	TRBV7-9	TRBJ1-4
AWGNRGDTQY	TRBV30	TRBJ2-3
ASSGVGGYT	TRBV27	TRBJ1-2
ASSPLMNPEAF	TRBV27	TRBJ1-1
AWSQIEAF	TRBV30	TRBJ1-1
ASSLYPGARGTGELF	TRBV27	TRBJ2-2
ASSQGRTSGSTDTQY	TRBV4-3	TRBJ2-3
ASSSWDRGFSYEQY	TRBV5-1	TRBJ2-7
ASSPPGKSTDTQY	TRBV5-4	TRBJ2-3
ASSSARGNYEQY	TRBV7-9	TRBJ2-7
ASSQRTGFGNEKLF	TRBV14	TRBJ1-4
ASSERWTSNEQF	TRBV6-1	TRBJ2-1
ASSLGGIGGTQY	TRBV7-2	TRBJ2-5
ASSRDRAYNEQF	TRBV28	TRBJ2-1
ASRPTVNTEAF	TRBV7-2	TRBJ1-1
ASSPTGILRGYT	TRBV4-1	TRBJ1-2
ASSLAGQIFGGYT	TRBV7-2	TRBJ1-2
ASSELGRLNTEAF	TRBV10-1	TRBJ1-1
ASSLAGTGNGYT	TRBV5-1	TRBJ1-2
ASSPLITGELF	TRBV19	TRBJ2-2
ASSIDYRGEGETQY	TRBV19	TRBJ2-5
ASSYMDRGSFEAF	TRBV6-5	TRBJ1-1
ASSSKRLAGAETQY	TRBV5-4	TRBJ2-5
ASSYSRGLGQPQH	TRBV6-5	TRBJ1-5
ASSPTGNGEAF	TRBV14	TRBJ1-1
ASSQDGTGGDGYT	TRBV4-3	TRBJ1-2
ASRVTGTGEKLF	TRBV7-2	TRBJ1-4
ASSLWGSAYTGELF	TRBV28	TRBJ2-2
ASRSELSYTGELF	TRBV2	TRBJ2-2
ASSFGTGGITGNTIY	TRBV5-4	TRBJ1-3
ASSLRENLLGGYT	TRBV5-4	TRBJ1-2
ASSQDRGTGELF	TRBV4-3	TRBJ2-2
ASSLNPEGHPTFTYEQY	TRBV5-1	TRBJ2-7
ASGQEVQRNTGELF	TRBV13	TRBJ2-2
ASGTGFGYT	TRBV2	TRBJ1-2
ASSNYPREREETQY	TRBV25-1	TRBJ2-5
AFIAGLFSTDTQY	TRBV30	TRBJ2-3